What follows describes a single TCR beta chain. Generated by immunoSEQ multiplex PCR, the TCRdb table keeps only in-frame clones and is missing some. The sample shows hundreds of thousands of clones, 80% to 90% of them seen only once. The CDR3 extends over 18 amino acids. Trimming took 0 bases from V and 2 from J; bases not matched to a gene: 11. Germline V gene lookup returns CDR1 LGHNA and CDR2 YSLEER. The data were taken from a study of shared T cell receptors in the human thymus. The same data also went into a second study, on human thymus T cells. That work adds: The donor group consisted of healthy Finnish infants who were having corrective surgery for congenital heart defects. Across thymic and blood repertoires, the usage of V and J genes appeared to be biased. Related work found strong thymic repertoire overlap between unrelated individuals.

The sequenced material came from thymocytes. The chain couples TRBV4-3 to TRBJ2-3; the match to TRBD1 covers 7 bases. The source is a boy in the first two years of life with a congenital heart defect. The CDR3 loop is CASSQDVEGAGATDTQYF. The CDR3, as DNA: TGCGCCAGCAGCCAAGATGTAGAGGGGGCCGGGGCCACAGATACGCAGTATTTT.